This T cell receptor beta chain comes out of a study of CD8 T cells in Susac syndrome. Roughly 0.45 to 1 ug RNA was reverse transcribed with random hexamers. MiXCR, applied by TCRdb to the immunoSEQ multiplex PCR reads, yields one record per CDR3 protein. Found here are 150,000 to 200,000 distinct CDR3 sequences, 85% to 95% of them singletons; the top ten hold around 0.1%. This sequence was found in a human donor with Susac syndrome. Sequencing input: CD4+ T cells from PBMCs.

The DNA for the CDR3 is TGTGCCAGCTCGAGACGAGACGAGCAGTACTTC. This translates into CASSRRDEQYF. This chain joins TRBV6-2 or TRBV6-3 and TRBJ2-7; no clear D gene. The V and J ends lost 8 bases and 5 bases respectively, with 10 bases between them. The CDR3 loop spans 11 amino acids. Germline V CDR1 and CDR2: MNHEY, SVGEGT.